A single sample is the source of the 14 T cell receptor beta chains below, sequenced in a study of neurological immune-mediated disorders (dated by TCRdb to between 2018 and 2021). Preparation of the library involved 5' RACE. TCRdb lists the instrument as Illumina HiSeq 2500. TCRdb ran its own pipeline on the public reads, namely fastp trimming at Q25 and MiXCR clone calling, and kept in-frame beta chains. Rows are unified per CDR3 protein, each entry keeping the most common DNA and genes. The sample table records over 35,000 distinct CDR3 sequences; 10% to 15% of these occur just once. Roughly 1.3% of the sample goes to the ten largest clones. The sample consisted of PBMCs. The receptors were sampled from a female donor in good health.

The chain has TRBV6-1 and TRBJ2-1; D is perhaps TRBD2 (7 bases). The CDR3 consists of 13 residues. Germline loops: CDR1 MNHNS, CDR2 SASEGT. V was clipped by 11 bases and J by 0 bases, with 11 bases between them. The chain's CDR3 is CAAGGLSYNEQFF. In DNA, the CDR3 is TGTGCCGCCGGGGGGCTCTCCTACAATGAGCAGTTCTTC.

This clonotype was detected ten times or more. This sequence joins TRBV2 and TRBJ1-5; 7 bases line up with TRBD1. Trimming at V came to 7 bases and at J to 6 bases, leaving 9 bases not matched to a gene. Germline V gives CDR1 SNHLY, CDR2 FYNNEI. There are 14 residues in the CDR3. CDR3 in amino acids: CASKIDREGQPQHF. CDR3 nucleotides: TGTGCCAGCAAGATCGACAGGGAGGGTCAGCCCCAGCATTTT.

This clonotype has ten or more counts. The chain uses TRBV29-1 and TRBJ2-5; 7 nucleotides agree with TRBD2. The germline gives CDR1 SQVTM, CDR2 ANQGSEA. V shed 3 bases, J shed 0 bases, and the junction held 7 bases outside the gene matches. The CDR3 has 15 amino acids. The CDR3 DNA sequence: TGCAGCGTTGAGCGGTCACTAGCGTACCAAGAGACCCAGTACTTC. Translating gives CSVERSLAYQETQYF.

This clonotype was seen repeatedly, ten times or more. V and J are TRBV20-1 and TRBJ2-2; D is uncertain. Germline lookup yields CDR1 DFQATT and CDR2 SNEGSKA (reference sequence). CDR3 size: 15 residues. The V end lost 0 bases, the J end lost 0 bases, and 8 bases lay between the germline ends. CDR3 region: CSAREGSSNTGELFF. CDR3 nucleotide sequence: TGCAGTGCTAGAGAAGGCTCCTCGAACACCGGGGAGCTGTTTTTT.

This clonotype was seen repeatedly, ten times or more. The chain joins TRBV6-5 to TRBJ1-4, with no clear D. Between the trimmed V and J ends, which lost 7 bases and 7 bases, there was a span of 13 bases. The germline V gene has CDR1 MNHEY and CDR2 SVGAGI. This CDR3 has 13 amino acids. The CDR3 DNA reads TGTGCCAGCATTGGTCCCGGCAGTGAAAAACTGTTTTTT. Translating it yields CASIGPGSEKLFF.

This clonotype was seen at least ten times. The chain is built from TRBV5-1 and TRBJ2-7, with unresolved D. Germline values: CDR1 SGHRS, CDR2 YFSETQ. CDR3 length equals 12 residues. The ends were cut back, 0 bases at V and 4 bases at J, with 5 bases in the middle. The chain's CDR3 is CASSLESYEQYF. CDR3 sequence (DNA): TGCGCCAGCAGCTTGGAGAGTTACGAGCAGTACTTC.

This clonotype showed up many times. J is TRBJ2-3 and V is TRBV5-1; 8 bases map to TRBD2. This CDR3 is built from 15 residues. Per the germline V gene, CDR1 is SGHRS and CDR2 is YFSETQ. V shed 7 bases and J 2 bases; nucleotides not matched to a gene: 9. The CDR3 spells CASLAVAGITDTQYF. Here the CDR3 DNA reads TGCGCCAGCTTGGCGGTAGCGGGGATCACAGATACGCAGTATTTT.

In its sample, this clonotype was seen many times. This rearrangement joins TRBV6-5 to TRBJ1-2, with TRBD1 as a possible D gene (5 bases). CDR3 length: 13 amino acids. Germline CDR1 reads MNHEY; CDR2 reads SVGAGI. Trimming shortened V by 7 bases and J by 2 bases, and 11 bases separated the two germline ends. The CDR3 spells CASTRERNYGYTF. CDR3 DNA: TGTGCCAGCACCAGGGAGCGCAACTATGGCTACACCTTC.

This clonotype was counted at least ten times. This rearrangement joins TRBV12-3 or TRBV12-4 to TRBJ2-7; no definite D call. The V and J ends lost 3 bases and 3 bases respectively, with 9 bases between them. This CDR3 contains 13 residues. The CDR3, as DNA: TGTGCCAGCAGTTTCGGAGAGAACTACGAGCAGTACTTC. This translates into CASSFGENYEQYF.

This clonotype was detected many times. The CDR3 coding sequence is TGTGCCAGCAGCGCTCAAACCGGGGAGCTGTTTTTT. It translates to CASSAQTGELFF. The chain combines TRBV14 with TRBJ2-2; no clear D gene. CDR3 length equals 12 residues. V lost 5 bases and J 5 bases, leaving 6 bases between the germline ends. CDR1 is SGHDN, CDR2 FVKESK, per germline.

Many counts were recorded for this clonotype. The chain employs TRBV5-1 and TRBJ2-5, with D tentatively TRBD1 (5 bases). Germline V lookup: CDR1 SGHRS, CDR2 YFSETQ. This CDR3 is 15 amino acids long. The germline V and J ends were trimmed by 0 bases and 5 bases, with 14 bases remaining between them. The CDR3 loop is CASSLGQFRSETQYF. CDR3 DNA: TGCGCCAGCAGCTTGGGACAGTTTCGTTCGGAGACCCAGTACTTC.

This clonotype was observed many times. The gene calls are TRBV24-1 and TRBJ1-2; D possibly corresponds to TRBD1 (6 bases). CDR1 and CDR2 (germline): KGHDR, SFDVKD. Trimming pared 3 bases from V and 2 bases from J, leaving 15 bases between. The CDR3 loop spans 16 amino acids. The CDR3 DNA reads as TGTGCCACCAGTGATCGAAGGGGGTCACTAAACTATGGCTACACCTTC. Amino acids: CATSDRRGSLNYGYTF.

This clonotype appeared many times. This chain joins TRBV3-1 and TRBJ1-1; D perhaps matches TRBD1 (6 bases). The CDR3 is 14 residues long. Germline CDR1 is LGHDT and CDR2 is YNNKEL (reference sequence). V was trimmed by 3 bases and J by 6 bases, leaving 14 bases between them. In DNA, the CDR3 is TGTGCCAGCAGCCAGGGGGGGCGTATCGCTGAAGCTTTCTTT. Its translation: CASSQGGRIAEAFF.

In its sample, this clonotype was seen a few times. In nucleotides, the CDR3 is TGTGCCAGCAGTTCCGGGACAGGCTCATACAATGAGCAGTTCTTC. Residues: CASSSGTGSYNEQFF. The V call is TRBV6-4, the J call TRBJ2-1, with TRBD1 identical over 8 bases. CDR1 is MRHNA, CDR2 SNTAGT, per germline. Trimming took 5 bases from V and 4 from J; bases not matched to a gene: 7. This CDR3 has 15 amino acids.